These 15 T cell receptor beta chains came from one sample sequenced in a study of blood T cell repertoires in COVID-19. TCRdb's copy holds only in-frame clones and misses some; the assay was immunoSEQ multiplex PCR. The data hold around 160,000 clones, with 81% observed a single time. The sequencing input was peripheral blood. These receptors were obtained from a man aged 55 to 70 with active or convalescent COVID-19.

The CDR3 region has the DNA TGTGCCAGCAGTGGGCAGGTTTACACCGGGGAGCTGTTTTTT. Amino acids: CASSGQVYTGELFF. This sequence joins TRBV2 and TRBJ2-2; D is undetermined. The ends were cut back, 4 bases at V and 3 bases at J, with 9 bases in the middle. This CDR3 is 14 amino acids long. Per the germline V gene, CDR1 is SNHLY and CDR2 is FYNNEI.

This clone appeared a few times. The chain recombines TRBV9 with TRBJ2-5, with D perhaps TRBD2 (6 bases). Germline V gives CDR1 SGDLS, CDR2 YYNGEE. With 0 bases removed from V and 2 bases from J, the gap between germline ends came to 8 bases. The CDR3 totals 14 residues. The CDR3 sequence: CASSVVGGQETQYF. In nucleotides, the CDR3 is TGTGCCAGCAGCGTAGTCGGGGGACAAGAGACCCAGTACTTC. The variable domain in full, with the rest retrieved from reference TRBV9 and TRBJ2-5, is DSGVTQTPKHLITATGQRVTLRCSPRSGDLSVYWYQQSLDQGLQFLIQYYNGEERAKGNILERFSAQQFPDLHSELNLSSLELGDSALYFCASSVVGGQETQYFGPGTRLLVL.

The V call is TRBV7-2, the J call TRBJ2-7; D is unresolved. Germline CDR1 reads SGHTA; CDR2 reads FQGNSA. V lost 1 base and J lost 4, with 5 bases in between. The CDR3 loop spans 12 amino acids. DNA for the CDR3: TGTGCCAGCAGCTTAGAAGCATACGAGCAGTACTTC. Its translation: CASSLEAYEQYF.

CDR3 coding DNA: TGTGCCAGCAGTTACTCGACGCGGGGTACGCAGTATTTT. This sequence encodes CASSYSTRGTQYF. The chain combines TRBV6-5 with TRBJ2-3; TRBD2 might be the D (6 bases). The CDR3 spans 13 residues. The V and J ends lost 0 bases and 8 bases respectively, with 9 bases between them. Germline values: CDR1 MNHEY, CDR2 SVGAGI.

The chain couples TRBV11-2 to TRBJ1-3; 8 bases line up with TRBD1. The CDR3 extends over 18 amino acids. After removal of 5 bases from V and 1 base from J, the junction contained 13 bases not matched to a gene. Germline CDR1 is SGHAT and CDR2 is FQNNGV. CDR3 loop: CASSPSYSTGGSGNTIYF. CDR3 nucleotides: TGTGCCAGCAGCCCTTCCTACAGCACAGGGGGGTCTGGAAACACCATATATTTT.

This sequence joins TRBV25-1 and TRBJ2-1; 8 bases line up with TRBD1. V lost 4 bases and J lost 9; bases outside the gene matches: 8. The CDR3 covers 14 residues. From germline, CDR1 is MGHDK and CDR2 SYGVNS. CDR3 sequence: CASSATGVQAEQFF. In DNA form, the CDR3 reads TGTGCCAGCAGTGCGACAGGGGTACAAGCTGAGCAGTTCTTC.

The chain combines TRBV10-3 with TRBJ1-6; weak D call: TRBD1 (6 bases). With 5 bases removed from V and 3 bases from J, the gap between germline ends came to 20 bases. The length of the CDR3 is 18 residues. CDR1 is ENHRY, CDR2 SYGVKD, per germline. CDR3 sequence reads: CAISKDSPQLSYNSPLHF. The CDR3 coding sequence is TGTGCCATCAGTAAGGACAGCCCCCAGCTTAGCTATAATTCACCCCTCCACTTT.

Note on this clone: The same CDR3 arises from other DNA sequences in this sample as well. This sequence joins TRBV7-9 and TRBJ1-2, with no clear D. The length of the CDR3 is 13 residues. Germline V lookup: CDR1 SEHNR, CDR2 FQNEAQ (reference sequence). The V and J ends lost 1 base and 2 bases respectively, with 5 bases between them. The CDR3 DNA sequence: TGTGCCAGCAGCTTAGAGCGAAACTATGGCTACACCTTC. Protein sequence: CASSLERNYGYTF.

There are many counts of this clone. This chain joins TRBV10-1 and TRBJ2-1; TRBD2 agrees at 13 bases. The CDR3 loop spans 16 amino acids. CDR1 and CDR2 (germline): WNHNN, SYGVQD (reference sequence). With 4 bases clipped from V and 5 bases from J, the junction kept 5 bases outside the gene matches. Written as DNA, the CDR3 is TGCGCCAGCAGTGCCGCCGGACTAGCGGGGGACAATGAGCAGTTCTTC. Translated, it gives CASSAAGLAGDNEQFF.

This clone came up a few times. This chain joins TRBV7-6 and TRBJ1-3; 8 nucleotides agree with TRBD1. The CDR3 sequence is 15 residues long. V was clipped by 5 bases and J by 2 bases; unmatched bases: 5. Germline assignment: CDR1 SGHVS and CDR2 FNYEAQ. The CDR3 reads CASSPEDRAGNTIYF. CDR3 nucleotide sequence: TGTGCCAGCAGCCCCGAGGACAGGGCTGGAAACACCATATATTTT.

The J gene is TRBJ2-3, the V gene TRBV3-1 (or the pseudogene TRBV3-2), with a weak D call TRBD1 (6 bases). CDR3 length: 17 residues. Germline CDR1 is LGHDT and CDR2 is YNNKEL (reference sequence). Trimming took off 5 bases at V and 4 bases at J, with 22 bases between the two ends. This CDR3 is CASSSLQGHLPPDTQYF. The CDR3 DNA follows: TGTGCCAGCAGCAGTTTACAGGGACACCTACCGCCAGATACGCAGTATTTT.

The rearrangement uses TRBV5-1 and TRBJ2-4; TRBD2 matches 10 bases. J gave up 3 bases and V 0 bases, and 9 bases lay outside the gene matches. CDR1 is SGHRS, CDR2 YFSETQ, per germline. The CDR3 loop spans 18 amino acids. CDR3 loop: CASSLGLAGDPSKNIQYF. CDR3 sequence (DNA): TGCGCCAGCAGCTTGGGGCTAGCGGGAGACCCAAGCAAAAACATTCAGTACTTC.

The CDR3 reads CASREGIYEQYF. In DNA, the CDR3 is TGTGCCAGCAGGGAGGGGATCTACGAGCAGTACTTC. This chain connects TRBV12-3 or TRBV12-4 to TRBJ2-7; TRBD2 is a possible D gene (6 bases). The CDR3 runs to 12 residues. V was trimmed by 6 bases and J by 3 bases, leaving 9 bases between them.

This clone showed up just once. The rearrangement links TRBV10-3 to TRBJ2-1, with TRBD2 as a possible D gene (5 bases). Germline V gene lookup returns CDR1 ENHRY and CDR2 SYGVKD. The V and J ends lost 6 bases and 9 bases respectively, with 15 bases between them. The CDR3 has 13 amino acids. The CDR3 sequence: CAIRAEGRGEQFF. CDR3 in DNA: TGTGCCATCAGGGCTGAGGGCCGTGGTGAGCAGTTCTTC.

The chain recombines TRBV27 with TRBJ1-5, with D possibly matching TRBD1 (6 bases). Trimming cost V 0 bases and J 0 bases, with 21 bases left between them. Per the germline V gene, CDR1 is MNHEY and CDR2 is SMNVEV (reference sequence). The CDR3 length is 20 residues. The CDR3 is CASSLSLNSKQGFSNQPQHF. In nucleotides, the CDR3 is TGTGCCAGCAGTTTATCGCTTAACTCCAAACAGGGTTTTAGCAATCAGCCCCAGCATTTT.